The rows below give T cell receptor beta chains drawn from one sample of a study of identical twins. TCRdb re-derived calls from the 5' RACE reads in MiXCR, one entry per CDR3 protein. Of under 900,000 distinct CDR3 sequences detected, 9% to 15% appear once; the ten largest clones hold about 1.5%. These records were also assigned to another study, of yellow fever vaccine responses in identical twins.

Sequences were obtained from PBMCs. These receptor sequences come from a woman under 30 in good health. The CDR3 runs from the conserved cysteine through the conserved F or W. Fields, in order: J gene, clone size, V gene, D gene, CDR3 protein. The D gene is left open where the match is weak. Part of the rows lack a size; the others show once, few, many or a class for expanded clones.

J: TRBJ1-6; size: .; V: TRBV11-2; D: TRBD1; CDR3: CASHGTGRSPLHF
J: TRBJ1-4; size: .; V: TRBV12-3/TRBV12-4; D: TRBD1; CDR3: CASSQRGQGGEKLFF
J: TRBJ2-1; size: few; V: TRBV5-1; D: TRBD1; CDR3: CASRQGALNEQFF
J: TRBJ1-3; size: .; V: TRBV20-1; D: .; CDR3: CSAHPREGAGGNTIYF
J: TRBJ2-1; size: .; V: TRBV6-6; D: .; CDR3: CASSYIKGEQFF
J: TRBJ2-2; size: .; V: TRBV20-1; D: .; CDR3: CSARDYPNTGELFF
J: TRBJ2-5; size: few; V: TRBV5-1; D: TRBD2; CDR3: CASSALPSGDNQETQYF
J: TRBJ2-1; size: .; V: TRBV7-2; D: .; CDR3: CASSLEMGEQFF
J: TRBJ1-4; size: .; V: TRBV4-2; D: .; CDR3: CASSQVMGVEKLFF
J: TRBJ2-2; size: few; V: TRBV6-6; D: .; CDR3: CASGPGFGELFF
J: TRBJ2-3; size: .; V: TRBV11-2; D: .; CDR3: CASSPLRPGGRLSTDTQYF
J: TRBJ2-5; size: few; V: TRBV12-3/TRBV12-4; D: .; CDR3: CASSPGGRERETQYF
J: TRBJ2-7; size: .; V: TRBV3-1; D: TRBD2; CDR3: CASSQDPRAGGTYEQYF
J: TRBJ2-1; size: few; V: TRBV4-1; D: TRBD1; CDR3: CASSQPQGAYNEQFF
J: TRBJ2-3; size: many; V: TRBV12-3/TRBV12-4; D: TRBD2; CDR3: CASSLVAGGTDTQYF
J: TRBJ1-5; size: many; V: TRBV12-3/TRBV12-4; D: .; CDR3: CASSLSGHSNQPQHF
J: TRBJ2-1; size: few; V: TRBV10-3; D: TRBD2; CDR3: CAISASGGGNNEQFF
J: TRBJ2-5; size: few; V: TRBV7-6; D: TRBD2; CDR3: CASTNLAGQETQYF
J: TRBJ2-5; size: .; V: TRBV12-3/TRBV12-4; D: TRBD2; CDR3: CASSLRLAGGETQYF
J: TRBJ2-1; size: .; V: TRBV24-1; D: .; CDR3: CATSDDSQAYNEQFF
J: TRBJ1-5; size: many; V: TRBV2; D: TRBD1; CDR3: CASRPGQRNQPQHF
J: TRBJ2-1; size: .; V: TRBV7-2; D: .; CDR3: CASSLVSFDNEQFF
J: TRBJ1-2; size: many; V: TRBV5-1; D: .; CDR3: CASSFSESANYGYTF
J: TRBJ2-2; size: .; V: TRBV5-1; D: .; CDR3: CASSASTDTGELFF
J: TRBJ1-1; size: .; V: TRBV12-3/TRBV12-4; D: TRBD1; CDR3: CASSPQTGVTEAFF
J: TRBJ2-2; size: .; V: TRBV5-6; D: TRBD2; CDR3: CASSRTRGTTGELFF
J: TRBJ1-2; size: once; V: TRBV6-5; D: TRBD1; CDR3: CASSYQGTGGVSYYGYTF
J: TRBJ1-6; size: few; V: TRBV7-9; D: .; CDR3: CASSFGPRVDSPLHF
J: TRBJ1-1; size: .; V: TRBV18; D: .; CDR3: CASSTNWITEAFF
J: TRBJ1-6; size: .; V: TRBV28; D: .; CDR3: CASSSRRTLSSYNSPLHF
J: TRBJ1-2; size: few; V: TRBV10-3; D: .; CDR3: CAISDLGTNYGYTF
J: TRBJ2-1; size: many; V: TRBV7-2; D: TRBD2; CDR3: CASNPSGSSYNEQFF
J: TRBJ2-5; size: .; V: TRBV28; D: .; CDR3: CASGGQPQETQYF
J: TRBJ1-6; size: .; V: TRBV13; D: .; CDR3: CASGRENSPLHF
J: TRBJ2-7; size: few; V: TRBV27; D: .; CDR3: CASSYSRGGSYEQYF
J: TRBJ2-1; size: .; V: TRBV2; D: .; CDR3: CASSPGAGYNEQFF
J: TRBJ2-5; size: few; V: TRBV3-1; D: TRBD1; CDR3: CASSQVAGTALRIQETQYF
J: TRBJ2-7; size: .; V: TRBV2; D: .; CDR3: CASSDTGLVIYEQHF
J: TRBJ2-1; size: .; V: TRBV12-3/TRBV12-4; D: .; CDR3: CASSFARLQAGNEQFF
J: TRBJ2-3; size: many; V: TRBV4-2; D: .; CDR3: CASSSKTMRGFLDTQYF
J: TRBJ2-3; size: few; V: TRBV20-1; D: .; CDR3: CSATPRVTDTQYF
J: TRBJ2-1; size: .; V: TRBV9; D: .; CDR3: CASSVEVGGYNEQFF
J: TRBJ2-7; size: many; V: TRBV6-1; D: TRBD1; CDR3: CASSTGQGTYEQYF
J: TRBJ2-2; size: .; V: TRBV3-1; D: .; CDR3: CASSQDPAVGELFF
J: TRBJ1-6; size: few; V: TRBV20-1; D: TRBD1; CDR3: CSASRDRGPSPLHF
J: TRBJ1-3; size: .; V: TRBV6-5; D: TRBD1; CDR3: CASSYGTEGNTIYF